The 26 T cell receptor beta chains below come from one sample, sequenced in a study of vaccination and CD4 T cells after COVID-19. Treatment described: 10-day PBMC culture with coronavirus spike peptide pools or control peptides (ViraFEST assay). These TCRs' antigens remain unknown. An Oncomine TCR Beta short-read assay was used to sequence the DNA from cultured CD4+ T cells. TCRdb re-derived calls from the PCR reads in MiXCR, one entry per CDR3 protein. This table has roughly 13,000 distinct CDR3 sequences, 50% to 75% appearing once. The sample comprised CD4+ T cells from blood, cultured in vitro. The source of these receptors is a human donor who had recovered from COVID-19.

The gene calls are TRBV19 and TRBJ2-2; a weak D match, TRBD1 (6 bases). CDR3 length equals 14 residues. Trimming took off 11 bases at V and 3 bases at J, with 16 bases between the two ends. Germline V lookup: CDR1 LNHDA, CDR2 SQIVND (reference sequence). In DNA form, the CDR3 reads TGTGCCCCATGGGGGCAGATTTACACCGGGGAGCTGTTTTTT. Protein sequence: CAPWGQIYTGELFF.

The chain employs TRBV15 and TRBJ2-5, with 7 bases aligning to TRBD1. The V gene end was trimmed by 1 base and the J gene end by 1 base; junction bases not matched to a gene: 9. CDR3 length: 17 amino acids. CDR1 is LNHNV, CDR2 YYDKDF, per germline (reference sequence). The CDR3 DNA reads TGTGCCACCAGCAGAGCGAACCCCAACAGGGGCCAAGAGACCCAGTACTTC. Translation: CATSRANPNRGQETQYF.

This chain connects TRBV2 to TRBJ2-5; D possibly corresponds to TRBD2 (6 bases). The CDR3 totals 15 residues. V was pared by 6 bases and J by 2 bases, with 16 bases between. Germline loops: CDR1 SNHLY, CDR2 FYNNEI. The CDR3 DNA follows: TGTGCCAGCAGGGGTCAGACTAGTTATCAAGAGACCCAGTACTTC. This encodes CASRGQTSYQETQYF. Full variable domain (missing parts from reference TRBV2 and TRBJ2-5): EPEVTQTPSHQVTQMGQEVILRCVPISNHLYFYWYRQILGQKVEFLVSFYNNEISEKSEIFDDQFSVERPDGSNFTLKIRSTKLEDSAMYFCASRGQTSYQETQYFGPGTRLLVL.

The chain joins TRBV20-1 to TRBJ2-5; TRBD1 agrees at 8 bases. This CDR3 spans 14 amino acids. Germline V gene data show CDR1 as DFQATT and CDR2 as SNEGSKA (reference sequence). The V gene end was trimmed by 6 bases and the J gene end by 1 base; junction bases not matched to a gene: 7. Written as DNA, the CDR3 is TGCAGTGCCAAAGACAGGGGCACCCAAGAGACCCAGTACTTC. This codes for CSAKDRGTQETQYF.

This clonotype was recorded a few times. V is TRBV6-5 and J is TRBJ1-5; 8 bases are shared with TRBD1. The V segment lost 2 bases and the J segment 5 bases; nucleotides outside the gene matches: 8. The CDR3 length is 16 residues. CDR1 is MNHEY, CDR2 SVGAGI, per germline. Here the CDR3 DNA reads TGTGCCAGCAGTTACCCCGGACAGGGCCTTTATCAGCCCCAGCATTTT. Translating it yields CASSYPGQGLYQPQHF.

This chain joins TRBV6-5 and TRBJ2-3, with TRBD1 identical over 8 bases. V was clipped by 2 bases and J by 3 bases; unmatched bases: 1. The CDR3 loop spans 14 amino acids. Looked up from germline, CDR1 is MNHEY and CDR2 is SVGAGI. CDR3 in amino acids: CASSYDRGTDTQYF. The CDR3, as DNA: TGTGCCAGCAGTTACGACAGGGGTACAGATACGCAGTATTTT.

This chain connects TRBV18 to TRBJ1-2; a possible D gene is TRBD1 (5 bases). V lost 2 bases to trimming and J lost 4 bases, with 11 bases between them. Looked up from germline, CDR1 is KGHSH and CDR2 is LQKENI. The CDR3 contains 14 residues. The CDR3, as DNA: TGTGCCAGCTCACCAGGAAGGGACGGCTATGGCTACACCTTC. It yields the protein CASSPGRDGYGYTF.

The chain links TRBV20-1 to TRBJ2-3; 7 bases align to TRBD2. Trimming took 3 bases from V and 3 from J; bases not matched to a gene: 9. The CDR3 runs to 15 residues. From germline, CDR1 is DFQATT and CDR2 SNEGSKA (reference sequence). CDR3 nucleotide sequence: TGCAGTGCTAGGTCAAGCGGGATCGGGACAGATACGCAGTATTTT. This sequence encodes CSARSSGIGTDTQYF.

In this sample, this clonotype turned up a few times. The rearrangement joins TRBV15 to TRBJ1-5; D gene uncertain. The V end lost 0 bases, the J end lost 4 bases, and 4 bases lay between the germline ends. The CDR3 is 13 residues long. In germline, CDR1 is LNHNV, CDR2 YYDKDF (reference sequence). The CDR3 DNA reads as TGTGCCACCAGCAGAGAGAGGAATCAGCCCCAGCATTTT. Amino acids: CATSRERNQPQHF.

V is TRBV18 and J is TRBJ2-3; D uncertain. This CDR3 contains 14 residues. CDR1 and CDR2 from the germline V gene are KGHSH and LQKENI. Deletions cut 1 base from V and 0 bases from J, with 5 bases between. The CDR3 sequence is CASSPRASTDTQYF. The CDR3 DNA follows: TGTGCCAGCTCACCACGGGCTAGCACAGATACGCAGTATTTT.

This clonotype was detected a few times. The chain couples TRBV7-8 to TRBJ1-5, with a weak D call TRBD1 (6 bases). Trimming removed 5 bases at V and 3 bases at J, with 17 bases between. CDR1 and CDR2 from the germline V gene are SGHVS and FQNEAQ. The CDR3 covers 16 residues. CDR3 bases: TGTGCCAGCAGCCCGGAGGGGAGACAGGTCAATCAGCCCCAGCATTTT. Its translation: CASSPEGRQVNQPQHF.

The rearrangement joins TRBV28 to TRBJ2-7, with 10 bases matching TRBD2. This CDR3 region has 16 residues. Germline assignment: CDR1 MDHEN and CDR2 SYDVKM. With V trimmed by 4 bases and J by 3 bases, 9 bases remained unmatched. The CDR3 reads CASSSSSGRAYYEQYF. CDR3 DNA: TGTGCCAGCAGTTCTTCCAGCGGGAGGGCCTACTACGAGCAGTACTTC.

V is TRBV18 and J is TRBJ2-7; D is undetermined. Between the trimmed V and J ends, which lost 3 bases and 7 bases, there was a span of 13 bases. CDR3 length equals 13 residues. The germline gives CDR1 KGHSH, CDR2 LQKENI. Here the CDR3 DNA reads TGTGCCAGCTCACCTACTCTCGGGCAGGAGCAGTACTTC. Amino acids: CASSPTLGQEQYF.

The genes are TRBV6-1 and TRBJ2-1, with 9 positions matching TRBD2. With V trimmed by 6 bases and J by 6 bases, 9 bases remained unmatched. In germline, CDR1 is MNHNS, CDR2 SASEGT. This CDR3 is 15 amino acids long. The CDR3 DNA follows: TGTGCCAGCAGGGTGACGGGGACTAGCAGCAATGAGCAGTTCTTC. Translating gives CASRVTGTSSNEQFF.

V and J are TRBV20-1 and TRBJ1-4, with 8 bases aligning to TRBD1. There are 17 residues in the CDR3. Losses at the gene ends were 5 bases for V and 5 bases for J; bases not matched to a gene: 16. Germline loops: CDR1 DFQATT, CDR2 SNEGSKA (reference sequence). As DNA, the CDR3 is TGCAGTGCTGGACCACAGGGGGGCGCACCGAGGAATGAAAAACTGTTTTTT. It yields the protein CSAGPQGGAPRNEKLFF.

The rearrangement links TRBV2 to TRBJ2-7, with 7 bases fitting TRBD2. The CDR3 length is 14 residues. Germline V gene data show CDR1 as SNHLY and CDR2 as FYNNEI. J gave up 6 bases and V 4 bases, and 9 bases lay outside the gene matches. The chain's CDR3 is CASSGPRLAGEQYF. CDR3 DNA sequence: TGTGCCAGCAGTGGGCCGCGACTAGCAGGCGAGCAGTACTTC.

The chain carries TRBV10-3 and TRBJ2-3, with 9 bases that match TRBD1. The ends lost 8 bases at V and 2 bases at J; junction bases unmatched: 5. CDR3 length equals 14 residues. Germline values: CDR1 ENHRY, CDR2 SYGVKD. Written as DNA, the CDR3 is TGTGCCATCCACCGGGACAGGGCCACAGATACGCAGTATTTT. Translating gives CAIHRDRATDTQYF.

The chain employs TRBV7-8 and TRBJ2-2; 13 bases are shared with TRBD2. The J segment lost 7 bases and the V segment lost 4 bases, leaving 9 bases of the junction unmatched. The germline V gene encodes CDR1 SGHVS and CDR2 FQNEAQ. The CDR3 is 17 amino acids. DNA of the CDR3: TGTGCCAGCAGCTCCCACATACTAGCGGGAGGGAGCGGGGAGCTGTTTTTT. Translation: CASSSHILAGGSGELFF.

This chain joins TRBV7-8 and TRBJ1-5; unclear D gene. The CDR3 runs 16 residues. Germline V CDR1 and CDR2: SGHVS, FQNEAQ. V was trimmed by 0 bases and J by 4 bases, leaving 13 bases between them. The CDR3 reads CASSLAFRKRNQPQHF. CDR3 sequence (DNA): TGTGCCAGCAGCTTAGCGTTCCGGAAACGAAATCAGCCCCAGCATTTT.

This clonotype was detected only a few times. The J gene is TRBJ2-5, the V gene TRBV20-1; D remains unclear. V dropped 3 bases and J dropped 1 base, with 9 bases sitting between them. The V gene's germline CDR1 is DFQATT and CDR2 SNEGSKA (reference sequence). The CDR3 runs to 13 residues. CDR3 sequence (DNA): TGCAGTGCTAGTCCTACATCCCAAGAGACCCAGTACTTC. Translation: CSASPTSQETQYF.

Written as DNA, the CDR3 is TGCAGCGTTGAACTACAGGGGTGGGAGACCCAGTACTTC. It yields the protein CSVELQGWETQYF. This chain joins TRBV29-1 and TRBJ2-5; 7 positions agree with TRBD1. Germline CDR1 is SQVTM and CDR2 is ANQGSEA. The CDR3 is made up of 13 amino acids. V gave up 2 bases and J gave up 5 bases; unmatched junction bases: 5.

CDR3 DNA: TGCAGTGCTAGTTCCCCCCTTACAGCCAACACTGAAGCTTTCTTT. Translating it yields CSASSPLTANTEAFF. The chain is built from TRBV20-1 and TRBJ1-1, with no clear D. The germline gives CDR1 DFQATT, CDR2 SNEGSKA (reference sequence). V lost 3 bases and J lost 2, with 16 bases in between. The CDR3 is 15 amino acids.

The chain has TRBV27 and TRBJ2-3; TRBD1 matches 7 bases. The V and J ends lost 6 bases and 3 bases, in that order; junction bases with no gene match: 9. The germline V gene encodes CDR1 MNHEY and CDR2 SMNVEV (reference sequence). The CDR3 covers 15 residues. CDR3 coding DNA: TGTGCCAGCAGCCCCCAGGGGGTAGAAACAGATACGCAGTATTTT. Protein: CASSPQGVETDTQYF.

This clonotype came up a few times. This rearrangement joins TRBV20-1 to TRBJ2-7; D not certain. In germline, CDR1 is DFQATT, CDR2 SNEGSKA (reference sequence). The CDR3 contains 14 residues. The V end was cut by 0 bases, the J end by 2 bases, with 11 bases between. CDR3 sequence (DNA): TGCAGTGCTAGAGATGTATCAAAGCCCTACGAGCAGTACTTC. It yields the protein CSARDVSKPYEQYF.

V gene TRBV28 combines with J gene TRBJ1-5; 9 bases agree with TRBD1. The CDR3 runs to 15 residues. Germline trimming cut 5 bases from V and 6 bases from J; bases unmatched to any gene: 8. The germline V gene encodes CDR1 MDHEN and CDR2 SYDVKM. The CDR3 coding sequence is TGTGCCAGCAGTGATCCGGGACAGGGAATTCAGCCCCAGCATTTT. It encodes CASSDPGQGIQPQHF.

This chain connects TRBV18 to TRBJ2-7; tentative D call: TRBD2 (6 bases). This CDR3 region has 14 residues. V lost 6 bases and J 6 bases, leaving 18 bases between the germline ends. Germline assignment: CDR1 KGHSH and CDR2 LQKENI. In nucleotides, the CDR3 is TGTGCCAGCTCGCGCGGGACCGCCAGCTTCGAGCAGTACTTC. It is translated as CASSRGTASFEQYF.